This TCR beta chain was captured in a study of blood T cells in healthy people across ages. The CDR3 spans 14 residues. V dropped 2 bases and J dropped 1 base, with 7 bases sitting between them. The germline V gene has CDR1 SGHAT and CDR2 FQNNGV. PCR was performed a second time for 7 to 11 cycles using a sample-barcoded 5' primer and a J-beta primer mix. TCRdb called the 5' RACE reads again in MiXCR, with one record for every CDR3 protein. Among fewer than 900,000 distinct CDR3 sequences listed, 43% were seen once. Sequencing was carried out using blood. The chain combines TRBV11-2 with TRBJ2-3; D gene unclear. The receptor was derived from a woman aged 55-69 years in good health. The DNA for the CDR3 is TGTGCCAGCAGCTTATTTCAGGGCACAGATACGCAGTATTTT. It translates to CASSLFQGTDTQYF.